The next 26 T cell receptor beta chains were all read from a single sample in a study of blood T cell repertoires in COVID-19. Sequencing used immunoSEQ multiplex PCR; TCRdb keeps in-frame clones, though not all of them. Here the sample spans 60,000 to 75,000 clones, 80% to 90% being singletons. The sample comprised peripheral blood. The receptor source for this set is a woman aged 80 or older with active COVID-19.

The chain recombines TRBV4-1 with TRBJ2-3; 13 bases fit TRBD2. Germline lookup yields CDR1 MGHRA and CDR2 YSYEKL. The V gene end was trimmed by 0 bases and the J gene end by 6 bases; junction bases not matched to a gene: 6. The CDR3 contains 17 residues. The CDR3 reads CASSQEGTSGAGDTQYF. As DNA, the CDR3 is TGCGCCAGCAGCCAAGAAGGGACTAGCGGGGCGGGGGATACGCAGTATTTT.

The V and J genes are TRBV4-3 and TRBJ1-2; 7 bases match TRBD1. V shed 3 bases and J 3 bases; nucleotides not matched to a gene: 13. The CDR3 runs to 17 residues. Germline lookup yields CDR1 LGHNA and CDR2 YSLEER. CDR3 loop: CASSHLPTGTDYYGYTF. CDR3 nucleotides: TGCGCCAGCAGCCATCTACCGACAGGGACGGACTACTATGGCTACACCTTC.

The CDR3 coding sequence is TGTGCCAGCAGCCCGGGGACAGGGGGGCTTAGCTCCTATAATTCACCCCTCCACTTT. Translation: CASSPGTGGLSSYNSPLHF. The chain uses TRBV5-4 and TRBJ1-6, with 11 bases matching TRBD1. V lost 4 bases and J lost 0; bases outside the gene matches: 9. CDR3 size: 19 residues. CDR1 is SGHNT, CDR2 YYREEE, per germline (reference sequence).

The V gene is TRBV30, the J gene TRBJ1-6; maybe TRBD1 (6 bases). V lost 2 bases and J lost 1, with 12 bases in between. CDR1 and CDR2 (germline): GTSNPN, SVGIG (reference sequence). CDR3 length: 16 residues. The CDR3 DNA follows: TGTGCCTGGAGTCCCTCCGGGACATCCTATAATTCACCCCTCCACTTT. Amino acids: CAWSPSGTSYNSPLHF.

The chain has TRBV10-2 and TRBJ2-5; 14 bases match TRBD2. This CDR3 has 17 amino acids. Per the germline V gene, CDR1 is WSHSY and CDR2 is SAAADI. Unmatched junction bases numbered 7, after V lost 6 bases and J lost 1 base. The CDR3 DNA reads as TGCGCCAGCAGGGAGGGACTAGCGGGGGCTGGCCAAGAGACCCAGTACTTC. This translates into CASREGLAGAGQETQYF.

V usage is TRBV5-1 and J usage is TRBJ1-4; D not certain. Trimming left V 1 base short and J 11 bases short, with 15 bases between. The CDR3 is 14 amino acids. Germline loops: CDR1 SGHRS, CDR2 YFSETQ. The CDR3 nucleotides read TGCGCCAGCAGCTTGCGAACCAAGGAGGGCAAACTGTTTTTT. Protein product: CASSLRTKEGKLFF.

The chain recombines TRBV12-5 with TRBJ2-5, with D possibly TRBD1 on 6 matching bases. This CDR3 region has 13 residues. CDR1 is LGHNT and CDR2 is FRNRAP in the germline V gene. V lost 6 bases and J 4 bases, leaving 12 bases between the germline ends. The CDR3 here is CASGRSGVETQYF. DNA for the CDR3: TGTGCTAGTGGCCGATCAGGGGTAGAGACCCAGTACTTC. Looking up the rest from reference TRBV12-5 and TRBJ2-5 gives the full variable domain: DARVTQTPRHKVTEMGQEVTMRCQPILGHNTVFWYRQTMMQGLELLAYFRNRAPLDDSGMPKDRFSAEMPDATLATLKIQPSEPRDSAVYFCASGRSGVETQYFGPGTRLLVL.

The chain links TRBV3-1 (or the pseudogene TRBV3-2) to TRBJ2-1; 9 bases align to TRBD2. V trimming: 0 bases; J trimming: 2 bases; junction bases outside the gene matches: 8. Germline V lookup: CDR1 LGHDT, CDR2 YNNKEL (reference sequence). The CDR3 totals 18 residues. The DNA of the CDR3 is TGTGCCAGCAGCCAAGATACCAGGCGGGGGGGCGCCTACAATGAGCAGTTCTTC. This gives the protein CASSQDTRRGGAYNEQFF.

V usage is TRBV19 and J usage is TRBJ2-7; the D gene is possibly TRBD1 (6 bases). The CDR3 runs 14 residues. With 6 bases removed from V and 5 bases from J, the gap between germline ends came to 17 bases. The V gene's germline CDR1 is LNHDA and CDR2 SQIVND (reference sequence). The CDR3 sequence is CASREQGPSDEQYF. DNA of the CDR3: TGTGCCAGTAGGGAACAGGGACCTTCCGACGAGCAGTACTTC. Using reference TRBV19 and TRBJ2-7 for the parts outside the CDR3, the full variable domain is DGGITQSPKYLFRKEGQNVTLSCEQNLNHDAMYWYRQDPGQGLRLIYYSQIVNDFQKGDIAEGYSVSREKKESFPLTVTSAQKNPTAFYLCASREQGPSDEQYFGPGTRLTVT.

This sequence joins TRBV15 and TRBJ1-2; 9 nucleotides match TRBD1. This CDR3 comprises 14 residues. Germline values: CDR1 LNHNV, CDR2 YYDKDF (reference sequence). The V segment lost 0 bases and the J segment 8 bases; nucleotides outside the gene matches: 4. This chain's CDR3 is CATSREGQGFGYTF. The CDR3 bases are TGTGCCACCAGCAGAGAGGGACAGGGATTCGGCTACACCTTC.

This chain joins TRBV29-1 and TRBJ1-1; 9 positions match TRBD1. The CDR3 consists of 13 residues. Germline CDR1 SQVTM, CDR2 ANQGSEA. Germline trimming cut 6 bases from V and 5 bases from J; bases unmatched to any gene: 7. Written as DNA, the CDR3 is TGCAGCGTCACCTGGACAGGGGAGACTGAAGCTTTCTTT. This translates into CSVTWTGETEAFF.

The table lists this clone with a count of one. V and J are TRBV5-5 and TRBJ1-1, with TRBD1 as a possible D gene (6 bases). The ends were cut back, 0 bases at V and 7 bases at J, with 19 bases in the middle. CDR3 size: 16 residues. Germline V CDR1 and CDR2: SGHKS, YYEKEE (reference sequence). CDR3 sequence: CASSLGPWDTAIEAFF. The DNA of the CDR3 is TGTGCCAGCAGCTTGGGTCCGTGGGACACAGCTATTGAAGCTTTCTTT.

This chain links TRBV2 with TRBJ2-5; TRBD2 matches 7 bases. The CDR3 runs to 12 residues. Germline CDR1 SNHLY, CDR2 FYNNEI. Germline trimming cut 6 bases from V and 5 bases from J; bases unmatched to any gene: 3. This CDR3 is CASSPGGETQYF. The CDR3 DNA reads TGTGCCAGCAGCCCCGGGGGGGAGACCCAGTACTTC.

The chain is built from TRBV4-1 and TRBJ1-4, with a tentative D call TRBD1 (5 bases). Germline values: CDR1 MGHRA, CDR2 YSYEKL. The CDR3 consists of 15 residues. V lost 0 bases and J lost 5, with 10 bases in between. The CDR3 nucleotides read TGCGCCAGCAGCCAAGACCCAGGGCCGAATGAAAAACTGTTTTTT. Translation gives CASSQDPGPNEKLFF.

The CDR3 DNA reads TGTGCCAGCAGCCGACTGACAGGGCGAGACACCATATATTTT. It specifies CASSRLTGRDTIYF. The chain joins TRBV7-6 to TRBJ1-3; 7 bases align to TRBD1. Germline V lookup: CDR1 SGHVS, CDR2 FNYEAQ. The CDR3 covers 14 residues. J lost 8 bases, V lost 5 bases, and 9 bases had no gene match. Based on the CDR3 plus reference TRBV7-6 and TRBJ1-3, the full variable domain is GAGVSQSPRYKVTKRGQDVALRCDPISGHVSLYWYRQALGQGPEFLTYFNYEAQQDKSGLPNDRFSAERPEGSISTLTIQRTEQRDSAMYRCASSRLTGRDTIYFGEGSWLTVV.

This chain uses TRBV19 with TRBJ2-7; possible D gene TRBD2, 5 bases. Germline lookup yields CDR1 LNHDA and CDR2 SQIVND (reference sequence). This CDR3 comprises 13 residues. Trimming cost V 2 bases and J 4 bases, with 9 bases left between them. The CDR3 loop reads CASSIPGKYEQYF. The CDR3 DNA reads TGTGCCAGTAGTATACCGGGGAAGTACGAGCAGTACTTC.

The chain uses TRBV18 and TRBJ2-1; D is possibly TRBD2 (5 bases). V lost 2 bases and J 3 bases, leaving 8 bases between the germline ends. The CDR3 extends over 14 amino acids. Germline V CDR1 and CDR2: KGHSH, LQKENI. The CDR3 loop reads CASSPGSFYNEQFF. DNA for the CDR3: TGTGCCAGCTCACCAGGGAGCTTCTACAATGAGCAGTTCTTC.

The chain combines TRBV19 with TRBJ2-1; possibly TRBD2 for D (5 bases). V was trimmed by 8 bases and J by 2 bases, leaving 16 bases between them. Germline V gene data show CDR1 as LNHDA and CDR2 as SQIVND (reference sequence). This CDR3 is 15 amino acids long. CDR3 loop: CASSSGITPYNEQFF. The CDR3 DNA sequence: TGTGCCAGTTCGAGCGGAATTACCCCCTACAATGAGCAGTTCTTC.

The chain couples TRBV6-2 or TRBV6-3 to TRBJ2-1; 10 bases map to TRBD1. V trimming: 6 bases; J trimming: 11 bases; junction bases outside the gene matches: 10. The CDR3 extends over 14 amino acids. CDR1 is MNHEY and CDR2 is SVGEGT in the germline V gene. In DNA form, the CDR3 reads TGTGCCAGCAGCCGGGACAGGGGATCTTTCAAGCAGTTCTTC. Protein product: CASSRDRGSFKQFF.

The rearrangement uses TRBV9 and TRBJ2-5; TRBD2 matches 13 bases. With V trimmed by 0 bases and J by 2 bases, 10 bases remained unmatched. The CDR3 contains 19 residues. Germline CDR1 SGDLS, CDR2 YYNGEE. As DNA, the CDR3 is TGTGCCAGCAGCGTAGCTCCCCCAACGGGACTAGCGGGGCAAGAGACCCAGTACTTC. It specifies CASSVAPPTGLAGQETQYF.

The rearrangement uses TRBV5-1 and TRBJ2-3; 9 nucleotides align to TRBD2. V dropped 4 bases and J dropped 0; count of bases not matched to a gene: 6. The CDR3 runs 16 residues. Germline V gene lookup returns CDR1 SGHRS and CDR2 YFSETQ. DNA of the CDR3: TGCGCCAGCAGCCAAGAGCGGGGGGATAGCACAGATACGCAGTATTTT. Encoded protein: CASSQERGDSTDTQYF. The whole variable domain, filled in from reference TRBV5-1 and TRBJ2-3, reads KAGVTQTPRYLIKTRGQQVTLSCSPISGHRSVSWYQQTPGQGLQFLFEYFSETQRNKGNFPGRFSGRQFSNSRSEMNVSTLELGDSALYLCASSQERGDSTDTQYFGPGTRLTVL.

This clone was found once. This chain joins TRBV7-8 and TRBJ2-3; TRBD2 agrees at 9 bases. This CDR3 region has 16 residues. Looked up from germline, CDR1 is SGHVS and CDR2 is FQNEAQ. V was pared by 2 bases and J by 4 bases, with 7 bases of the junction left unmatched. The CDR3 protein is CASSLLGGGGADTQYF. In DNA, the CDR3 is TGTGCCAGCAGCTTATTAGGCGGGGGGGGAGCAGATACGCAGTATTTT.

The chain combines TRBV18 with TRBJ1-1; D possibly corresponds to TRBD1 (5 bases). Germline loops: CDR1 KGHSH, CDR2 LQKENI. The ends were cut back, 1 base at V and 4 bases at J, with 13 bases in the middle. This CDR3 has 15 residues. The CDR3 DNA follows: TGTGCCAGCTCACCACAGGTGGGGCTGATCACTGAAGCTTTCTTT. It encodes CASSPQVGLITEAFF. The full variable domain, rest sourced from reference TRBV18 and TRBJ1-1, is NAGVMQNPRHLVRRRGQEARLRCSPMKGHSHVYWYRQLPEEGLKFMVYLQKENIIDESGMPKERFSAEFPKEGPSILRIQQVVRGDSAAYFCASSPQVGLITEAFFGQGTRLTVV.

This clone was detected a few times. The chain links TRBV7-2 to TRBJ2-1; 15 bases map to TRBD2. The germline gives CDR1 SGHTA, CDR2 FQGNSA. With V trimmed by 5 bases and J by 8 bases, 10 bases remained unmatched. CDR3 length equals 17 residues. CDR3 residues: CASSRGLAGGLRDEQFF. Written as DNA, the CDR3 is TGTGCCAGCAGCCGGGGACTAGCGGGGGGCCTACGGGATGAGCAGTTCTTC. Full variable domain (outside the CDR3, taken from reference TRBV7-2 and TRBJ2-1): GAGVSQSPSNKVTEKGKDVELRCDPISGHTALYWYRQSLGQGLEFLIYFQGNSAPDKSGLPSDRFSAERTGGSVSTLTIQRTQQEDSAVYLCASSRGLAGGLRDEQFFGPGTRLTVL.

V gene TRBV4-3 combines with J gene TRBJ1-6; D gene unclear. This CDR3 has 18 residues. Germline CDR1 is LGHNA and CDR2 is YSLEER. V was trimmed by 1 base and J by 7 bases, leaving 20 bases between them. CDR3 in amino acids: CASSQVVRTEGRNSPLHF. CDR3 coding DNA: TGCGCCAGCAGCCAAGTGGTAAGGACGGAGGGTAGAAATTCACCCCTCCACTTT.

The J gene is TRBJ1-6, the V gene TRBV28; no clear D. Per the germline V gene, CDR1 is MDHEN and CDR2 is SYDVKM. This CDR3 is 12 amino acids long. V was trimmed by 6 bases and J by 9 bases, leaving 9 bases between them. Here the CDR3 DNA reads TGTGCCAGCAGCTTGACAAGTTCACCCCTCCACTTT. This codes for CASSLTSSPLHF.